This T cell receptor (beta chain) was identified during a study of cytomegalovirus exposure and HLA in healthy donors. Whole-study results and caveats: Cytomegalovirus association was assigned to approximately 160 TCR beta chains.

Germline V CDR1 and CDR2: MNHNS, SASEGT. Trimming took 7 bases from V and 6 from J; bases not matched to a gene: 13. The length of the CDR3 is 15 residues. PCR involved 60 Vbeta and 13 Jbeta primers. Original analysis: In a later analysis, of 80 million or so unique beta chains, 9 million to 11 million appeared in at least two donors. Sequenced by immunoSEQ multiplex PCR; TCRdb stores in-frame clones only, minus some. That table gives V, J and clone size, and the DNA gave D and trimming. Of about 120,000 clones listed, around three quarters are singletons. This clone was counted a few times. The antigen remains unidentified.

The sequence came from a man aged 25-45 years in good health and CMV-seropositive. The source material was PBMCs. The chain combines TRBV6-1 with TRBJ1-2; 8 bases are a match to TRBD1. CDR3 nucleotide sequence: TGTGCCAGCAACCTACAGGGGGGACATCTCGATGGCTACACCTTC. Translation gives CASNLQGGHLDGYTF.